The 19 T cell receptor beta chains listed next were all sequenced from one sample in a study of shared clonotypes between healthy human individuals. The table came from immunoSEQ multiplex PCR; TCRdb's copy has only in-frame clones and leaves some out. In the table there are more than 2,000,000 clones, around 94% of which are singletons. Sequenced sample: naive CD4+ T cells sorted from blood. As to subset: CD45RA+ positively selected. The receptors shown here come from a man between 18 and 29 years old in good health.

The genes are TRBV19 and TRBJ2-1; D is perhaps TRBD1 or TRBD2 (5 bases each). V was clipped by 3 bases and J by 7 bases, with 16 bases between them. The CDR3 is made up of 15 amino acids. Per germline, CDR1 LNHDA and CDR2 SQIVND (reference sequence). The CDR3 sequence is CASSIGGPRGNEQFF. The CDR3 DNA reads TGTGCCAGTAGTATTGGGGGTCCCCGAGGGAATGAGCAGTTCTTC.

The chain recombines TRBV5-4 with TRBJ1-6, with D maybe TRBD1 (6 bases). Germline lookup yields CDR1 SGHNT and CDR2 YYREEE (reference sequence). This CDR3 spans 12 amino acids. Trimming removed 5 bases from V and 10 bases from J, with 10 bases in between. The CDR3 here is CASSTGRSPLHF. In nucleotides, the CDR3 is TGTGCCAGCAGTACAGGGAGATCACCCCTCCACTTT.

The rearrangement links TRBV7-9 to TRBJ2-1; either TRBD1 or TRBD2 may supply D (7 bases each). Germline V lookup: CDR1 SEHNR, CDR2 FQNEAQ (reference sequence). The CDR3 loop spans 15 amino acids. V lost 7 bases and J lost 5, with 18 bases in between. CDR3 sequence: CASTPGGGWDNEQFF. In nucleotides, the CDR3 is TGTGCCAGCACCCCAGGGGGGGGTTGGGACAATGAGCAGTTCTTC.

The V gene is TRBV7-6, the J gene TRBJ2-6, with 8 bases lining up with TRBD1. Losses at the gene ends were 5 bases for V and 4 bases for J; bases not matched to a gene: 13. The CDR3 is 18 residues long. CDR1 and CDR2 (germline): SGHVS, FNYEAQ. CDR3 amino acids: CASSPAPPTGVGANVLTF. The DNA of the CDR3 is TGTGCCAGCAGCCCTGCCCCCCCGACAGGGGTAGGGGCCAACGTCCTGACTTTC.

The chain recombines TRBV7-8 with TRBJ2-3, with 7 nucleotides matching TRBD2. Trimming at V came to 2 bases and at J to 7 bases, leaving 15 bases not matched to a gene. Germline-derived CDR1 and CDR2 are SGHVS and FQNEAQ. CDR3 length equals 17 residues. As DNA, the CDR3 is TGTGCCAGCAGCTTAAGTTCCCTCGGGAGGAGACGGAATACGCAGTATTTT. Translation: CASSLSSLGRRRNTQYF.

Notes on this clone: The sample carries other DNA sequences with the same CDR3. The gene calls are TRBV7-3 and TRBJ2-3; 7 positions agree with TRBD1. The CDR3 is 14 residues long. The J segment lost 2 bases and the V segment lost 5 bases, leaving 4 bases of the junction unmatched. Germline values: CDR1 SGHTA, CDR2 FQGTGA. DNA of the CDR3: TGTGCCAGCAGCAGGGACAGATACACAGATACGCAGTATTTT. Residues: CASSRDRYTDTQYF. Full variable domain (rest looked up from reference TRBV7-3 and TRBJ2-3): GAGVSQTPSNKVTEKGKYVELRCDPISGHTALYWYRQSLGQGPEFLIYFQGTGAADDSGLPNDRFFAVRPEGSVSTLKIQRTERGDSAVYLCASSRDRYTDTQYFGPGTRLTVL.

The chain recombines TRBV7-3 with TRBJ2-1, with TRBD1 matching 7 bases. CDR1 SGHTA and CDR2 FQGTGA come from the germline V gene. This CDR3 spans 15 amino acids. V was clipped by 1 base and J by 4 bases; unmatched bases: 4. The CDR3 sequence is CASSLRGQRYNEQFF. The CDR3 nucleotides are TGTGCCAGCAGCTTAAGGGGACAGAGATACAATGAGCAGTTCTTC.

The chain combines TRBV7-2 with TRBJ1-4, with unresolved D. This CDR3 region has 13 residues. The ends were cut back, 0 bases at V and 8 bases at J, with 7 bases in the middle. CDR1 and CDR2 (germline): SGHTA, FQGNSA. CDR3 region: CASSLAHQEKLFF. The DNA for the CDR3 is TGTGCCAGCAGCTTAGCTCACCAAGAAAAACTGTTTTTT. Filled out from reference TRBV7-2 and TRBJ1-4, the complete variable domain reads GAGVSQSPSNKVTEKGKDVELRCDPISGHTALYWYRQSLGQGLEFLIYFQGNSAPDKSGLPSDRFSAERTGGSVSTLTIQRTQQEDSAVYLCASSLAHQEKLFFGSGTQLSVL.

The chain couples TRBV4-1 to TRBJ2-7; 10 bases align to TRBD2. The CDR3 totals 19 residues. V lost 1 base to trimming and J lost 0 bases; unmatched junction nucleotides: 12. Germline CDR1 is MGHRA and CDR2 is YSYEKL. CDR3 DNA: TGCGCCAGCAGCCAAGGGCAGCGGGGGGGACTTTATTCCTCCTACGAGCAGTACTTC. Its protein product is CASSQGQRGGLYSSYEQYF.

A note on this clone: The sample contains more than one DNA sequence encoding this CDR3. This chain connects TRBV11-2 to TRBJ2-7; D is ambiguous. The CDR3 contains 14 residues. Germline assignment: CDR1 SGHAT and CDR2 FQNNGV. V lost 1 base and J lost 2, with 9 bases in between. CDR3 residues: CASSLVGRPYEQYF. The CDR3 DNA follows: TGTGCCAGCAGCTTAGTTGGTCGCCCCTACGAGCAGTACTTC.

V is TRBV18 and J is TRBJ2-7; 7 positions agree with TRBD2. J lost 3 bases, V lost 3 bases, and 8 bases had no gene match. This CDR3 contains 15 residues. Germline-derived CDR1 and CDR2 are KGHSH and LQKENI. As DNA, the CDR3 is TGTGCCAGCTCACCGGAATATGGGGGGGGCTACGAGCAGTACTTC. Protein product: CASSPEYGGGYEQYF.

A single count supports this clone. V gene TRBV5-6 combines with J gene TRBJ2-2; no firm D call. V lost 2 bases and J 4 bases, leaving 15 bases between the germline ends. The CDR3 sequence is 16 residues long. Per the germline V gene, CDR1 is SGHDT and CDR2 is YYEEEE. CDR3 bases: TGTGCCAGCAGCTTTGTTCGCCGGGCAGGCACCGGGGAGCTGTTTTTT. As protein: CASSFVRRAGTGELFF.

This chain joins TRBV11-2 and TRBJ1-6; 7 bases map to TRBD1. With 5 bases clipped from V and 4 bases from J, the junction kept 5 bases outside the gene matches. The CDR3 totals 15 residues. Germline CDR1 and CDR2: SGHAT and FQNNGV. The CDR3 reads CASSDGTVYNSPLHF. CDR3 nucleotides: TGTGCCAGCAGCGATGGGACAGTGTATAATTCACCCCTCCACTTT.

The count of this clone is one. The V call is TRBV5-8, the J call TRBJ2-2; D gene ambiguous. Between the trimmed V and J ends, which lost 4 bases and 4 bases, there was a span of 8 bases. CDR3 length: 13 amino acids. CDR1 and CDR2 from the germline V gene are SGHTS and YDEGEE. This chain's CDR3 is CASSGDSTGELFF. For the CDR3, the DNA is TGTGCCAGCAGCGGCGACTCCACCGGGGAGCTGTTTTTT.

To note about this clone: One junction end disagrees with the germline gene, perhaps due to a read error. This sample also contains other DNA sequences that code for the same CDR3. Here the CDR3 DNA reads TGTGCCAGCAGCTCGGGACAGGGGTACGAGCAGTATTTC. Its translation is CASSSGQGYEQYF. V and J are TRBV9 and TRBJ2-7; 10 bases are shared with TRBD1. The germline gives CDR1 SGDLS, CDR2 YYNGEE. The CDR3 covers 13 residues.

V and J are TRBV11-2 and TRBJ2-7; 8 nucleotides align to TRBD1. Germline V gene sequence: CDR1 SGHAT, CDR2 FQNNGV. The CDR3 has 15 amino acids. Trimming at V came to 4 bases and at J to 1 base, leaving 6 bases not matched to a gene. The CDR3 reads CASSSDRDKSYEQYF. The CDR3 region has the DNA TGTGCCAGCAGCTCGGACAGGGACAAGTCCTACGAGCAGTACTTC.

The chain employs TRBV5-8 and TRBJ1-2; D might be TRBD1 (5 bases). The V end lost 1 base, the J end lost 4 bases, and 11 bases lay between the germline ends. Germline V gene lookup returns CDR1 SGHTS and CDR2 YDEGEE. The CDR3 loop spans 14 amino acids. CDR3 in amino acids: CASSLNQGIYGYTF. In DNA form, the CDR3 reads TGTGCCAGCAGCTTGAATCAGGGAATCTATGGCTACACCTTC. Complete variable domain (other parts from reference TRBV5-8 and TRBJ1-2): EAGVTQSPTHLIKTRGQQATLRCSPISGHTSVYWYQQALGLGLQFLLWYDEGEERNRGNFPPRFSGRQFPNYSSELNVNALELEDSALYLCASSLNQGIYGYTFGSGTRLTVV.

As regards this clone: Within the sample, other DNA sequences also encode this same CDR3. The rearrangement links TRBV6-6 to TRBJ1-1; no clear D. Trimming took 2 bases from V and 4 from J, leaving 8 bases between them. The CDR3 has 13 residues. From germline, CDR1 is MNHNY and CDR2 SVGAGI (reference sequence). CDR3 residues: CASSYEERTEAFF. The DNA of the CDR3 is TGTGCCAGCAGTTACGAGGAGCGCACTGAAGCTTTCTTT.

V and J are TRBV5-6 and TRBJ2-6; possible D gene TRBD1, 5 bases. CDR1 and CDR2 (germline): SGHDT, YYEEEE. This CDR3 comprises 17 residues. V dropped 1 base and J dropped 0 bases, with 11 bases sitting between them. The DNA of the CDR3 is TGTGCCAGCAGCTTGAAGCAGGGTGGCTCTGGGGCCAACGTCCTGACTTTC. It yields the protein CASSLKQGGSGANVLTF.